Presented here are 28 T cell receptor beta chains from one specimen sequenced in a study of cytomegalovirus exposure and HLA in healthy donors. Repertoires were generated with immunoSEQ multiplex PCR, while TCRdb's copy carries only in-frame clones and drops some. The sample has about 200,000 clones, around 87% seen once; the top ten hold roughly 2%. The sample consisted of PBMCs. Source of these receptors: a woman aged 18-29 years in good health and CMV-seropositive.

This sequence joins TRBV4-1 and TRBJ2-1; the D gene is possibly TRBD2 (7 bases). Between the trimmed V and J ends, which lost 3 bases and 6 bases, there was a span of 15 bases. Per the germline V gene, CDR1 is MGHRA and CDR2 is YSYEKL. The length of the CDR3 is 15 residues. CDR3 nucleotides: TGCGCCAGCAGCCAGAGCGGACTAGGGGGCAATGAGCAGTTCTTC. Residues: CASSQSGLGGNEQFF.

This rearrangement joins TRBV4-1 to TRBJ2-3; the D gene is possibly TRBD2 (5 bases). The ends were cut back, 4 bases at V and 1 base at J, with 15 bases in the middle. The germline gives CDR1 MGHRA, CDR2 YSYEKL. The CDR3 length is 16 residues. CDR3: CASSPLGRGGTDTQYF. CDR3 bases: TGCGCCAGCAGCCCACTGGGCCGGGGAGGCACAGATACGCAGTATTTT.

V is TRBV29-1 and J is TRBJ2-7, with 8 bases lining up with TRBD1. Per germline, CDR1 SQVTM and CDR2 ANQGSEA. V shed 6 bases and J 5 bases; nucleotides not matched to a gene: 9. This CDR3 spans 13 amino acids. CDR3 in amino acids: CSVTTGASDEQYF. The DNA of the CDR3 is TGCAGCGTGACGACAGGGGCTTCCGACGAGCAGTACTTC.

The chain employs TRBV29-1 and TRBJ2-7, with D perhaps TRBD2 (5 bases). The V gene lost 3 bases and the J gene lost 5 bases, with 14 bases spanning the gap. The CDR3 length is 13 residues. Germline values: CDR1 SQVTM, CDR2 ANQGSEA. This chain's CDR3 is CSVESSSGNEQYF. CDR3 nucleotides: TGCAGCGTTGAGTCATCGTCGGGAAACGAGCAGTACTTC.

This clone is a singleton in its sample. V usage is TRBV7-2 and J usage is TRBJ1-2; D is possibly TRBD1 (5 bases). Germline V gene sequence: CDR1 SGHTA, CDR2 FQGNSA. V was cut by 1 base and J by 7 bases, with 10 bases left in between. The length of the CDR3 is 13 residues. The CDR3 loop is CASSLEGALGYTF. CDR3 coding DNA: TGTGCCAGCAGCTTAGAAGGGGCGCTTGGCTACACCTTC.

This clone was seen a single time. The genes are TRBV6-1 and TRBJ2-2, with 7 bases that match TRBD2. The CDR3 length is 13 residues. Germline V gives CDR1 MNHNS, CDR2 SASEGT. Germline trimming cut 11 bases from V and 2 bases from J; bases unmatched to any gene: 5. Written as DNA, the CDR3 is TGTGCCGAGCGGGAACGAAACACCGGGGAGCTGTTTTTT. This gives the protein CAERERNTGELFF.

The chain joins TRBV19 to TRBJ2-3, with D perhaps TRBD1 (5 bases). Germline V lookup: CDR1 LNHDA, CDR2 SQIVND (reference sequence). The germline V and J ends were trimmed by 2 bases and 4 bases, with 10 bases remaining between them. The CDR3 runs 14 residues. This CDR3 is CASSILRVPDTQYF. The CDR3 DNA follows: TGTGCCAGTAGTATACTCAGGGTCCCAGATACGCAGTATTTT.

The CDR3 region is CASSEVSGAGDTQYF. The CDR3 DNA reads as TGTGCCAGCAGTGAAGTAAGTGGGGCTGGAGATACGCAGTATTTT. The rearrangement links TRBV6-1 to TRBJ2-3; perhaps TRBD1 as D (5 bases). CDR1 is MNHNS and CDR2 is SASEGT in the germline V gene. Trimming removed 1 base at V and 5 bases at J, with 13 bases between. CDR3 length: 15 residues.

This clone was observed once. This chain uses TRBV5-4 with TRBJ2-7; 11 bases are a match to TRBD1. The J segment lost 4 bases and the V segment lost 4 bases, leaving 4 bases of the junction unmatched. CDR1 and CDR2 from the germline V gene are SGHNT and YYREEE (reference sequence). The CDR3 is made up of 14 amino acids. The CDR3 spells CASSIGQGAYEQYF. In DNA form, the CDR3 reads TGTGCCAGCAGCATAGGACAGGGGGCTTACGAGCAGTACTTC.

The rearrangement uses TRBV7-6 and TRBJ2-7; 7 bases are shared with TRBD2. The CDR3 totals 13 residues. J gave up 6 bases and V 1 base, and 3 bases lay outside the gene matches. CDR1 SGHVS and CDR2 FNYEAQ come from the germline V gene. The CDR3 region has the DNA TGTGCCAGCAGCTTAGGGACTAGAGGCGAGCAGTACTTC. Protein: CASSLGTRGEQYF. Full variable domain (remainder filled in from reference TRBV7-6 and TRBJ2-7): GAGVSQSPRYKVTKRGQDVALRCDPISGHVSLYWYRQALGQGPEFLTYFNYEAQQDKSGLPNDRFSAERPEGSISTLTIQRTEQRDSAMYRCASSLGTRGEQYFGPGTRLTVT.

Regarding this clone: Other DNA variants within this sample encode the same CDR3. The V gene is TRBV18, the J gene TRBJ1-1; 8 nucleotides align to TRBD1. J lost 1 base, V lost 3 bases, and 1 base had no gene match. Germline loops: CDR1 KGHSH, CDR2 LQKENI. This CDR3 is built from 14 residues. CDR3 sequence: CASSPGQGNTEAFF. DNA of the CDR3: TGTGCCAGCTCACCCGGACAGGGGAACACTGAAGCTTTCTTT. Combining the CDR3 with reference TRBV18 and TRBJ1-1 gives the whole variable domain NAGVMQNPRHLVRRRGQEARLRCSPMKGHSHVYWYRQLPEEGLKFMVYLQKENIIDESGMPKERFSAEFPKEGPSILRIQQVVRGDSAAYFCASSPGQGNTEAFFGQGTRLTVV.

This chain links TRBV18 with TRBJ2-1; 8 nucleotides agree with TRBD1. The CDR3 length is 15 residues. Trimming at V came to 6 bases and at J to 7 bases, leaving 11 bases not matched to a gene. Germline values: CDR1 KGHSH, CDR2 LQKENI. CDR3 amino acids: CASSLVGTGGNEQFF. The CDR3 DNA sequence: TGTGCCAGCTCCCTCGTGGGAACAGGGGGAAATGAGCAGTTCTTC.

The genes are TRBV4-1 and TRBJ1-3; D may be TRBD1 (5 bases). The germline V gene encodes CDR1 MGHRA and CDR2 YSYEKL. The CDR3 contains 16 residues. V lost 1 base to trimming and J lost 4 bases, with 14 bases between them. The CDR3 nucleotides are TGCGCCAGCAGCCAAGGTGCGACAGCCGGAGGAAACACCATATATTTT. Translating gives CASSQGATAGGNTIYF.

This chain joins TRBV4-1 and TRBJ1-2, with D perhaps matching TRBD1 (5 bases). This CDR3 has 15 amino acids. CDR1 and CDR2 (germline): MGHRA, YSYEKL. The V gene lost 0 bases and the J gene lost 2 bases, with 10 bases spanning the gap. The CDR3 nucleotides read TGCGCCAGCAGCCAAGATCTAAACAGGAACTATGGCTACACCTTC. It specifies CASSQDLNRNYGYTF.

The CDR3 coding sequence is TGCGCCAGCAGCTTGGAACAGGGAAACACCATATATTTT. Residues: CASSLEQGNTIYF. This rearrangement joins TRBV5-1 to TRBJ1-3, with no clear D. Germline V CDR1 and CDR2: SGHRS, YFSETQ. Trimming took off 0 bases at V and 4 bases at J, with 5 bases between the two ends. The length of the CDR3 is 13 residues.

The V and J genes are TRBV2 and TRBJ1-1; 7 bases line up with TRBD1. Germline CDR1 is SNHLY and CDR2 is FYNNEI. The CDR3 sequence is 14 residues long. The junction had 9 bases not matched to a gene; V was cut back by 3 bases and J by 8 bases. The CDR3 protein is CASSDGRGILEAFF. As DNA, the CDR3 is TGTGCCAGCAGTGATGGCAGGGGGATTTTGGAAGCTTTCTTT.

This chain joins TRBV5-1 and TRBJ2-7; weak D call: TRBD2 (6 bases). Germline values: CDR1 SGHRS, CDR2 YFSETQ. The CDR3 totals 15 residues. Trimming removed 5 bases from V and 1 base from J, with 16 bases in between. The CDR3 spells CASSYTSYRSYEQYF. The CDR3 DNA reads TGCGCCAGCAGTTACACTAGCTATAGGTCCTACGAGCAGTACTTC.

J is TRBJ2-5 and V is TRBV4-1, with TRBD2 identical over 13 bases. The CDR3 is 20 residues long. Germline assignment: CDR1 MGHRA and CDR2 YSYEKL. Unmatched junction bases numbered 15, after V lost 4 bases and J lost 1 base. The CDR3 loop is CASSLPSGLAGVDPQETQYF. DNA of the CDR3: TGCGCCAGCAGCCTCCCCTCTGGACTAGCGGGAGTGGATCCCCAAGAGACCCAGTACTTC.

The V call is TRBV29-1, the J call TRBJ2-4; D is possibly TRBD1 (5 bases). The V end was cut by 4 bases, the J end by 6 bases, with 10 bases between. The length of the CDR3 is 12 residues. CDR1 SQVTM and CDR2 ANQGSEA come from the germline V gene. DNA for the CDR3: TGCAGCGTTGTCCCCCAGGGAAACATTCAGTACTTC. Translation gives CSVVPQGNIQYF.

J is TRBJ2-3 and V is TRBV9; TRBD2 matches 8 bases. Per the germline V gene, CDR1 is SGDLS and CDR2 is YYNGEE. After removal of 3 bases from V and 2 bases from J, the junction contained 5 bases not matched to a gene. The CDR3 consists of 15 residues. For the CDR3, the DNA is TGTGCCAGCAGCGCGGGGGGGGACTTCACAGATACGCAGTATTTT. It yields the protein CASSAGGDFTDTQYF.

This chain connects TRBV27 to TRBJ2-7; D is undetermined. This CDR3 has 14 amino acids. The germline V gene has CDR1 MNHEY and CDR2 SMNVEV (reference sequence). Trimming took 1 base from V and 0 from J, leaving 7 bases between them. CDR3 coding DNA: TGTGCCAGCAGTTTATACGGGTCCTCCTACGAGCAGTACTTC. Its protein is CASSLYGSSYEQYF.

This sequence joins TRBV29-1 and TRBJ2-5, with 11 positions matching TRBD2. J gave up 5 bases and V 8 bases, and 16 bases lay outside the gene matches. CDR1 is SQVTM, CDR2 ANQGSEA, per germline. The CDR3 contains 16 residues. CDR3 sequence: CSFREGLAAHAETQYF. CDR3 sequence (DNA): TGCAGCTTCCGGGAGGGACTAGCGGCCCACGCGGAGACCCAGTACTTC.

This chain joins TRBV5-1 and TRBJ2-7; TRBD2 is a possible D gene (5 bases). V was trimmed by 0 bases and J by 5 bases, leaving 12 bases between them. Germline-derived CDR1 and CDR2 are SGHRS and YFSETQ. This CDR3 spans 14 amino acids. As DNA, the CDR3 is TGCGCCAGCAGCTTGGCTGGGGAGCCCCACGAGCAGTACTTC. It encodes CASSLAGEPHEQYF.

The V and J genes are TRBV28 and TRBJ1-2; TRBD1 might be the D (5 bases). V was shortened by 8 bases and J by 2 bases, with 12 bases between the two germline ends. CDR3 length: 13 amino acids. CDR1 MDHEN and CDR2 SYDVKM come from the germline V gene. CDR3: CASRGTANYGYTF. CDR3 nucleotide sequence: TGTGCCAGCCGCGGGACCGCGAACTATGGCTACACCTTC.

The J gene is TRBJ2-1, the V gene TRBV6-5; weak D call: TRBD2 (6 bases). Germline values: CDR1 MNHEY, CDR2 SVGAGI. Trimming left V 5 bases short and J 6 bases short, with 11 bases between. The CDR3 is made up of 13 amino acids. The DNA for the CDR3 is TGTGCCAGCAGTATCACCGGGGGCAATGAGCAGTTCTTC. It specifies CASSITGGNEQFF.

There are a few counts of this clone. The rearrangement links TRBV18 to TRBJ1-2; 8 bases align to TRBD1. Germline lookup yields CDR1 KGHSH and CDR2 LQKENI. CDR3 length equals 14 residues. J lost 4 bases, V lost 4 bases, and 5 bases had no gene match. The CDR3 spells CASSQGQGVYGYTF. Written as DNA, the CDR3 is TGTGCCAGCTCACAAGGACAGGGCGTCTATGGCTACACCTTC. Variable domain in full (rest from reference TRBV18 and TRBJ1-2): NAGVMQNPRHLVRRRGQEARLRCSPMKGHSHVYWYRQLPEEGLKFMVYLQKENIIDESGMPKERFSAEFPKEGPSILRIQQVVRGDSAAYFCASSQGQGVYGYTFGSGTRLTVV.

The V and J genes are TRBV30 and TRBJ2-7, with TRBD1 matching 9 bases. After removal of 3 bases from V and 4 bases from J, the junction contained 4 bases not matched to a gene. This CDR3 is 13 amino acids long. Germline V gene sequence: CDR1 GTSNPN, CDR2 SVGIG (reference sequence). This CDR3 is CAWRAGTGYEQYF. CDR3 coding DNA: TGTGCCTGGAGGGCCGGGACAGGGTACGAGCAGTACTTC.

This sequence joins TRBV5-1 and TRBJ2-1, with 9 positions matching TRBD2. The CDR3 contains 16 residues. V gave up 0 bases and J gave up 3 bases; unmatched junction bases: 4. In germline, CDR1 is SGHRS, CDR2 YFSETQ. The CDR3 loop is CASSLAPLAGYNEQFF. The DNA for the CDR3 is TGCGCCAGCAGCTTGGCCCCACTAGCGGGCTACAATGAGCAGTTCTTC.